One sample yielded the 7 T cell receptor beta chains listed below, sequenced in a study of post-analysis software for immune sequencing data. The TCR beta cDNA libraries contained unique molecular identifiers. TCRdb fed the PCR reads into MiXCR, producing one record per CDR3 protein. The data hold some 690,000 distinct CDR3 sequences, with approximately 59% observed a single time. These receptors lack a known antigen. Findings and limits, study-wide: TRBV5-6, TRBV5-1 and TRBV20-1 were among roughly 5 TRBV segments more frequent in patients than controls.

Sequencing input: blood. Receptors originate from a girl aged 2 to 9 with multiple sclerosis.

The chain has TRBV30 and TRBJ2-5, with TRBD1 matching 9 bases. Matching the DNA end better, TRBJ2-7 makes the J call doubtful. The CDR3 extends over 12 amino acids. Germline V gene sequence: CDR1 GTSNPN, CDR2 SVGIG (reference sequence). CDR3 region: CAWSRTGDEQYF. Written as DNA, the CDR3 is TGTGCCTGGAGTCGGACAGGGGACGAGCAGTACTTC.

Remarks on this clonotype: Sequence at one end of the junction differs from germline and may be a read error. The rearrangement links TRBV20-1 to TRBJ1-5; 7 bases line up with TRBD1. CDR1 and CDR2 (germline): DFQATT, SNEGSKA (reference sequence). The CDR3 covers 14 residues. CDR3 residues: CSGRRGGRDQPQHF. CDR3 sequence (DNA): TGCAGTGGTAGACGAGGGGGCAGGGATCAGCCCCAGCATTTT.

The chain has TRBV10-2 and TRBJ2-1; 7 bases map to TRBD2. Germline values: CDR1 WSHSY, CDR2 SAAADI. J was trimmed by 8 bases and V by 6 bases; bases with no gene match: 10. The CDR3 covers 14 residues. The CDR3 DNA follows: TGCGCCAGCAGAATTAGCGGGTTGTTTTATGAGCAGTTCTTC. Residues: CASRISGLFYEQFF.

This clonotype was counted between two and nine times. The chain uses TRBV29-1 and TRBJ2-3; D gene uncertain. V lost 5 bases to trimming and J lost 0 bases, with 3 bases between them. The CDR3 is 11 amino acids. The germline gives CDR1 SQVTM, CDR2 ANQGSEA. The CDR3 coding sequence is TGCAGCGTTCCTAGCACAGATACGCAGTATTTT. It specifies CSVPSTDTQYF.

The rearrangement links TRBV20-1 to TRBJ2-3, with D maybe TRBD2 (7 bases). Deletions cut 6 bases from V and 6 bases from J, with 16 bases between. CDR1 DFQATT and CDR2 SNEGSKA come from the germline V gene (reference sequence). This CDR3 region has 13 residues. The CDR3 region is CSAGGTPPDTQYF. CDR3 coding DNA: TGCAGTGCGGGGGGGACACCCCCTGATACGCAGTATTTT.

The CDR3 loop reads CSARDLVRTDTQYF. DNA for the CDR3: TGCAGTGCTAGAGATCTCGTCCGCACAGATACGCAGTATTTT. The V call is TRBV20-1, the J call TRBJ2-3; D call uncertain. CDR1 DFQATT and CDR2 SNEGSKA come from the germline V gene (reference sequence). V dropped 0 bases and J dropped 1 base, with 8 bases sitting between them. The CDR3 loop spans 14 amino acids.

V gene TRBV6-5 combines with J gene TRBJ2-1; unclear D gene. This CDR3 comprises 13 residues. The germline CDR1 and CDR2 sequences are MNHEY and SVGAGI. V was trimmed by 4 bases and J by 4 bases, leaving 8 bases between them. The CDR3 spells CASSLDWYNEQFF. Written as DNA, the CDR3 is TGTGCCAGCAGTTTAGACTGGTACAATGAGCAGTTCTTC.